These T cell receptor beta chains were read from a single sample in a study of cytomegalovirus exposure and HLA in healthy donors. TCRdb keeps only in-frame clones here, not all; method: immunoSEQ multiplex PCR. This table has 200,000 to 250,000 clones, over 60% appearing once. The specimen sequenced was PBMCs. The source of these receptors is a young man in good health and CMV-seronegative. Both conserved end residues are part of each CDR3. The order of the fields is clone size, D gene, V gene, J gene, CDR3 protein, CDR3 DNA. D genes are given only for firm matches. The size of a clone is reported for some rows only, either as once, few or many, or as a class for expanded clones.

few	-	TRBV5-6	TRBJ1-2	CASSLNRAWNGYTF	TGTGCCAGCAGCCTCAACAGGGCTTGGAATGGCTACACCTTC
-	-	TRBV27	TRBJ2-2	CASKDTNTGELFF	TGTGCCAGCAAGGACACTAACACCGGGGAGCTGTTTTTT
-	-	TRBV5-6	TRBJ1-1	CASSFNGGKSAEAFF	TGTGCCAGCAGCTTTAATGGGGGGAAGTCGGCTGAAGCTTTCTTT
once	-	TRBV7-9	TRBJ1-1	CASSLLQGMNTEAFF	TGTGCCAGCAGCTTATTACAGGGCATGAACACTGAAGCTTTCTTT
-	-	TRBV11-3	TRBJ2-7	CASSPRGTLPYEQYF	TGTGCCAGCAGCCCAAGGGGGACCCTACCCTACGAGCAGTACTTC
-	TRBD2	TRBV7-9	TRBJ2-2	CASSLNTGTRAGELFF	TGTGCCAGCAGCCTGAACACCGGGACTAGGGCCGGGGAGCTGTTTTTT
-	TRBD1	TRBV12-5	TRBJ1-1	CASGSPGQGIPNTEAFF	TGTGCTAGTGGTTCACCGGGACAGGGGATCCCGAACACTGAAGCTTTCTTT
-	-	TRBV6-5	TRBJ2-6	CASSYSISGANVLTF	TGTGCCAGCAGTTACTCTATCTCTGGGGCCAACGTCCTGACTTTC
-	-	TRBV29-1	TRBJ1-4	CSVEWREKLFF	TGCAGCGTTGAGTGGAGGGAAAAACTGTTTTTT
-	-	TRBV18	TRBJ1-2	CASSPFNGYTF	TGTGCCAGCTCACCGTTTAATGGCTACACCTTC
-	-	TRBV5-1	TRBJ2-7	CASSPGQRSYEQYF	TGCGCCAGCAGTCCTGGTCAGCGATCCTACGAGCAGTACTTC
few	-	TRBV5-1	TRBJ1-1	CASSLGQEAFF	TGCGCCAGCAGCTTGGGACAGGAAGCTTTCTTT
once	-	TRBV28	TRBJ2-1	CASRFSRRVYNEQFF	TGTGCCAGCAGATTCAGCAGGAGGGTATACAATGAGCAGTTCTTC
-	TRBD1	TRBV4-1	TRBJ2-1	CASSLRERQGSGEQFF	TGCGCCAGCAGCCTCCGAGAACGACAGGGCAGTGGTGAGCAGTTCTTC
-	TRBD2	TRBV13	TRBJ2-1	CASSLGLAGSDSYNEQFF	TGTGCCAGCAGCTTAGGACTAGCGGGCTCAGACTCCTACAATGAGCAGTTCTTC
-	-	TRBV6-5	TRBJ1-1	CASSYQGGNTEAFF	TGTGCCAGCAGTTACCAGGGTGGGAACACTGAAGCTTTCTTT
-	TRBD2	TRBV9	TRBJ2-2	CAGSVAGGAGELFF	TGTGCCGGCAGCGTAGCGGGGGGGGCCGGGGAGCTGTTTTTT
-	-	TRBV19	TRBJ2-3	CASSIQGLFPDTQYF	TGTGCCAGTAGTATACAGGGATTATTCCCAGATACGCAGTATTTT
-	-	TRBV6-1	TRBJ2-2	CASSAQPHIFGELFF	TGTGCCAGCAGTGCCCAACCCCACATCTTCGGGGAGCTGTTTTTT
-	-	TRBV4-2	TRBJ1-2	CASSQGSPGVGYTF	TGTGCCAGCAGCCAAGGTTCCCCGGGGGTTGGCTACACCTTC
-	-	TRBV27	TRBJ1-1	CASSLGGNRVSEAFF	TGTGCCAGCAGTTTGGGGGGGAACAGGGTCTCTGAAGCTTTCTTT
-	-	TRBV7-2	TRBJ1-4	CASSPPGTNEKLFF	TGTGCCAGCAGCCCCCCGGGTACTAATGAAAAACTGTTTTTT
-	TRBD2	TRBV5-1	TRBJ2-2	CASSFGLAGVNGELFF	TGCGCCAGCAGCTTCGGACTAGCGGGAGTGAATGGGGAGCTGTTTTTT
-	TRBD2	TRBV15	TRBJ2-3	CATSSSGTRLTDTQYF	TGTGCCACCAGCTCATCCGGGACTAGGCTCACAGATACGCAGTATTTT
-	TRBD2	TRBV6-5	TRBJ2-7	CASSYGLGSYEQYF	TGTGCCAGCAGTTACGGACTAGGCTCCTACGAGCAGTACTTC
-	TRBD2	TRBV30	TRBJ2-7	CAWSGGLAEGSYEQYF	TGTGCCTGGAGTGGCGGACTAGCGGAGGGCTCCTACGAGCAGTACTTC
-	-	TRBV7-9	TRBJ2-2	CASSLVDSGTGELFF	TGTGCCAGCAGCTTAGTGGACAGCGGCACCGGGGAGCTGTTTTTT
-	TRBD1	TRBV2	TRBJ1-2	CASSTRGQGGDYGYTF	TGTGCCAGCAGTACGAGGGGACAGGGGGGTGACTATGGCTACACCTTC
-	-	TRBV19	TRBJ1-2	CASTTGGTSNYGYTF	TGTGCCAGTACCACGGGGGGGACATCTAACTATGGCTACACCTTC
-	TRBD1	TRBV2	TRBJ2-1	CASRTYPDRGNSFF	TGTGCCAGCAGGACATATCCGGACAGGGGGAATTCGTTCTTC
-	-	TRBV30	TRBJ2-6	CAWSRDRPSGANVLTF	TGTGCCTGGAGTCGAGACAGGCCCTCTGGGGCCAACGTCCTGACTTTC
-	-	TRBV28	TRBJ1-5	CASSSTGTFRGRSNQPQHF	TGTGCCAGCAGTTCGACCGGGACATTTAGGGGTCGTAGCAATCAGCCCCAGCATTTT
-	TRBD2	TRBV2	TRBJ2-1	CASSEATGGNNEQFF	TGTGCCAGCAGTGAAGCCACGGGAGGGAACAATGAGCAGTTCTTC
once	TRBD1	TRBV29-1	TRBJ2-3	CSVEIWDRGKNEDTQYF	TGCAGCGTTGAAATTTGGGACAGGGGAAAAAATGAGGATACGCAGTATTTT
-	-	TRBV7-2	TRBJ1-5	CASSYSPGQPQHF	TGTGCCAGCAGTTATAGTCCGGGGCAGCCCCAGCATTTT
-	TRBD2	TRBV10-2	TRBJ2-3	CASIRTSGSADTQYF	TGCGCCAGCATCCGGACTAGCGGGAGCGCAGATACGCAGTATTTT
few	-	TRBV28	TRBJ1-1	CASSLEGGANTEAFF	TGTGCCAGCAGTTTAGAAGGGGGAGCGAACACTGAAGCTTTCTTT
-	TRBD1	TRBV5-1	TRBJ2-3	CASSSLGTVTDTQYF	TGCGCCAGCAGCTCGTTGGGGACAGTCACAGATACGCAGTATTTT
-	-	TRBV6-1	TRBJ2-7	CASSSGTRQYF	TGTGCCAGCAGTTCAGGAACGAGGCAGTACTTC
-	-	TRBV5-1	TRBJ2-2	CASSLDTSRAGELFF	TGCGCCAGCAGCTTGGATACTAGTCGGGCCGGGGAGCTGTTTTTT
few	TRBD2	TRBV6-5	TRBJ2-3	CASSPTSGHTQYF	TGTGCCAGCAGTCCAACTAGCGGCCATACGCAGTATTTT
-	-	TRBV30	TRBJ2-5	CAWSPGGLETQYF	TGTGCCTGGAGTCCGGGTGGGTTGGAGACCCAGTACTTC
-	TRBD2	TRBV6-5	TRBJ2-4	CATRSGLAGLNIQYF	TGTGCCACCCGGTCGGGACTAGCGGGCCTAAACATTCAGTACTTC
few	-	TRBV5-1	TRBJ1-4	CASSSTGATNEKLFF	TGCGCCAGCAGCTCAACAGGTGCAACTAATGAAAAACTGTTTTTT
-	-	TRBV27	TRBJ2-2	CASSSSGGTGELFF	TGTGCCAGCAGCAGTAGCGGAGGTACCGGGGAGCTGTTTTTT
few	-	TRBV11-2	TRBJ1-1	CASSAQGTGTEAFF	TGTGCCAGCAGCGCACAGGGCACCGGCACTGAAGCTTTCTTT
once	-	TRBV28	TRBJ2-5	CASSLRTALSFSQTQYF	TGTGCCAGCAGTTTACGGACAGCACTTTCCTTTAGCCAGACCCAGTACTTC
few	-	TRBV5-4	TRBJ2-2	CASSLGSGELFF	TGTGCCAGCAGCCTGGGTTCGGGGGAGCTGTTTTTT
once	TRBD1	TRBV7-9	TRBJ2-1	CASSGGTGYYNEQFF	TGTGCCAGCAGCGGCGGGACAGGGTACTACAATGAGCAGTTCTTC
-	TRBD1	TRBV11-2	TRBJ2-5	CASSLGTGKETQYF	TGTGCCAGCAGCCTCGGGACAGGGAAAGAGACCCAGTACTTC
-	TRBD2	TRBV2	TRBJ2-7	CARSSGSGYEQYF	TGTGCCAGATCTAGCGGGAGTGGCTACGAGCAGTACTTC
few	-	TRBV2	TRBJ1-5	CASSGRGGFSNQPQHF	TGTGCCAGCAGTGGGAGGGGGGGGTTTAGCAATCAGCCCCAGCATTTT